The rows below give T cell receptor beta chains drawn from one sample of a study of blood T cell repertoires in COVID-19. Clones were sequenced by immunoSEQ multiplex PCR, and TCRdb holds only the in-frame ones, with some missing. The table has under 200,000 clones, more than 70% seen once; the top ten hold 5.5% to 7%. The material sequenced was peripheral blood. The source of these receptors is a man aged 45-65 years with active or convalescent COVID-19. Both conserved end residues are part of each CDR3. A D gene is named only where the DNA matches it firmly. Part of the rows lack a size; the others show once, few, many or a class for expanded clones.

V gene	J gene	clone size	D gene	CDR3 protein	CDR3 DNA
TRBV24-1	TRBJ1-5	-	-	CATSDRAFQPQHF	TGTGCCACCAGTGACAGGGCTTTCCAGCCCCAGCATTTT
TRBV27	TRBJ2-5	-	TRBD1	CASTRRTGGQETQYF	TGTGCCAGCACAAGGAGAACAGGGGGCCAAGAGACCCAGTACTTC
TRBV5-4	TRBJ1-2	-	TRBD1	CASSYDRGVYGYTF	TGTGCCAGCAGCTACGACAGGGGCGTCTATGGCTACACCTTC
TRBV7-8	TRBJ2-7	-	TRBD2	CASSISGAYEQYF	TGTGCCAGCAGTATTAGCGGGGCCTACGAGCAGTACTTC
TRBV6-5	TRBJ2-7	once	-	CASSEEDRPYEQYF	TGTGCCAGCAGCGAGGAGGACAGACCCTACGAGCAGTACTTC
TRBV27	TRBJ2-2	-	TRBD2	CASSPSGTSATGELFF	TGTGCCAGCAGTCCCTCCGGGACTAGTGCCACCGGGGAGCTGTTTTTT
TRBV6-4	TRBJ2-2	-	-	CASSDIFSPETNTGELFF	TGTGCCAGCAGTGACATCTTTTCGCCCGAAACAAACACCGGGGAGCTGTTTTTT
TRBV11-3	TRBJ2-2	-	-	CASSRTTRANTGELFF	TGTGCCAGCAGCCGGACAACCAGGGCGAACACCGGGGAGCTGTTTTTT
TRBV24-1	TRBJ2-6	once	-	CATSDLPQGPGGANVLTF	TGTGCCACCAGTGATTTGCCACAGGGCCCGGGGGGGGCCAACGTCCTGACTTTC
TRBV7-8	TRBJ2-6	-	-	CASSLNPGFGSGANVLTF	TGTGCCAGCAGCTTAAACCCCGGGTTTGGCTCTGGGGCCAACGTCCTGACTTTC
TRBV10-1	TRBJ1-5	-	TRBD1	CASSEGQGRGHQPQHF	TGCGCCAGCAGTGAGGGACAGGGACGAGGTCATCAGCCCCAGCATTTT
TRBV7-9	TRBJ2-3	-	-	CASSLALGGADTQYF	TGTGCCAGCAGCTTAGCGCTCGGAGGAGCAGATACGCAGTATTTT
TRBV19	TRBJ1-4	-	-	CASSIRGSFRGEKLFF	TGTGCCAGTAGTATCAGGGGTTCATTTCGGGGTGAAAAACTGTTTTTT
TRBV5-8	TRBJ1-5	-	-	CASSSTGLNQPQHF	TGTGCCAGCAGCTCTACAGGGTTAAATCAGCCCCAGCATTTT
TRBV18	TRBJ2-5	-	-	CASSPPSGDWETQYF	TGTGCCAGCTCACCACCGTCAGGGGATTGGGAGACCCAGTACTTC
TRBV2	TRBJ2-7	-	-	CASSTYNEQYF	TGTGCCAGCAGTACATACAACGAGCAGTACTTC
TRBV7-2	TRBJ1-1	-	TRBD1	CASSLAGQVKAFF	TGTGCCAGCAGCTTAGCCGGACAGGTGAAAGCTTTCTTT
TRBV18	TRBJ2-5	once	TRBD1	CASSPPGTGLETQYF	TGTGCCAGCTCACCACCTGGGACAGGGTTGGAGACCCAGTACTTC
TRBV4-3	TRBJ1-2	-	TRBD1	CASSPTGTGVSGYTF	TGCGCCAGCAGCCCGACTGGGACAGGCGTAAGTGGCTACACCTTC
TRBV2	TRBJ2-3	-	TRBD2	CASSLGLAGRLYF	TGTGCCAGCAGCCTAGGACTAGCGGGAAGACTGTATTTT
TRBV4-3	TRBJ1-2	-	TRBD1	CASSQNAGQGNYGYTF	TGCGCCAGCAGCCAGAATGCGGGACAGGGTAACTATGGCTACACCTTC
TRBV7-2	TRBJ2-1	-	TRBD2	CASSVLAVRASEQFF	TGTGCCAGCAGCGTTCTAGCGGTAAGGGCAAGTGAGCAGTTCTTC
TRBV5-4	TRBJ1-5	-	-	CACSLAGVGQPQHF	TGTGCCTGCAGCTTGGCGGGGGTGGGACAGCCCCAGCATTTT
TRBV5-1	TRBJ2-1	-	-	CASSFGGTVNEQFF	TGCGCCAGCAGCTTCGGCGGGACAGTTAATGAGCAGTTCTTC
TRBV29-1	TRBJ1-2	once	-	CSVGSGGPSFGGYTF	TGCAGCGTCGGATCGGGGGGGCCTTCGTTCGGTGGCTACACCTTC
TRBV10-3	TRBJ2-2	-	TRBD2	CAIRPSGRADTGELFF	TGTGCCATCAGGCCTAGCGGGAGGGCCGACACCGGGGAGCTGTTTTTT
TRBV18	TRBJ2-4	-	TRBD1	CASSPETGENIQYF	TGTGCCAGCTCTCCCGAGACAGGGGAAAACATTCAGTACTTC